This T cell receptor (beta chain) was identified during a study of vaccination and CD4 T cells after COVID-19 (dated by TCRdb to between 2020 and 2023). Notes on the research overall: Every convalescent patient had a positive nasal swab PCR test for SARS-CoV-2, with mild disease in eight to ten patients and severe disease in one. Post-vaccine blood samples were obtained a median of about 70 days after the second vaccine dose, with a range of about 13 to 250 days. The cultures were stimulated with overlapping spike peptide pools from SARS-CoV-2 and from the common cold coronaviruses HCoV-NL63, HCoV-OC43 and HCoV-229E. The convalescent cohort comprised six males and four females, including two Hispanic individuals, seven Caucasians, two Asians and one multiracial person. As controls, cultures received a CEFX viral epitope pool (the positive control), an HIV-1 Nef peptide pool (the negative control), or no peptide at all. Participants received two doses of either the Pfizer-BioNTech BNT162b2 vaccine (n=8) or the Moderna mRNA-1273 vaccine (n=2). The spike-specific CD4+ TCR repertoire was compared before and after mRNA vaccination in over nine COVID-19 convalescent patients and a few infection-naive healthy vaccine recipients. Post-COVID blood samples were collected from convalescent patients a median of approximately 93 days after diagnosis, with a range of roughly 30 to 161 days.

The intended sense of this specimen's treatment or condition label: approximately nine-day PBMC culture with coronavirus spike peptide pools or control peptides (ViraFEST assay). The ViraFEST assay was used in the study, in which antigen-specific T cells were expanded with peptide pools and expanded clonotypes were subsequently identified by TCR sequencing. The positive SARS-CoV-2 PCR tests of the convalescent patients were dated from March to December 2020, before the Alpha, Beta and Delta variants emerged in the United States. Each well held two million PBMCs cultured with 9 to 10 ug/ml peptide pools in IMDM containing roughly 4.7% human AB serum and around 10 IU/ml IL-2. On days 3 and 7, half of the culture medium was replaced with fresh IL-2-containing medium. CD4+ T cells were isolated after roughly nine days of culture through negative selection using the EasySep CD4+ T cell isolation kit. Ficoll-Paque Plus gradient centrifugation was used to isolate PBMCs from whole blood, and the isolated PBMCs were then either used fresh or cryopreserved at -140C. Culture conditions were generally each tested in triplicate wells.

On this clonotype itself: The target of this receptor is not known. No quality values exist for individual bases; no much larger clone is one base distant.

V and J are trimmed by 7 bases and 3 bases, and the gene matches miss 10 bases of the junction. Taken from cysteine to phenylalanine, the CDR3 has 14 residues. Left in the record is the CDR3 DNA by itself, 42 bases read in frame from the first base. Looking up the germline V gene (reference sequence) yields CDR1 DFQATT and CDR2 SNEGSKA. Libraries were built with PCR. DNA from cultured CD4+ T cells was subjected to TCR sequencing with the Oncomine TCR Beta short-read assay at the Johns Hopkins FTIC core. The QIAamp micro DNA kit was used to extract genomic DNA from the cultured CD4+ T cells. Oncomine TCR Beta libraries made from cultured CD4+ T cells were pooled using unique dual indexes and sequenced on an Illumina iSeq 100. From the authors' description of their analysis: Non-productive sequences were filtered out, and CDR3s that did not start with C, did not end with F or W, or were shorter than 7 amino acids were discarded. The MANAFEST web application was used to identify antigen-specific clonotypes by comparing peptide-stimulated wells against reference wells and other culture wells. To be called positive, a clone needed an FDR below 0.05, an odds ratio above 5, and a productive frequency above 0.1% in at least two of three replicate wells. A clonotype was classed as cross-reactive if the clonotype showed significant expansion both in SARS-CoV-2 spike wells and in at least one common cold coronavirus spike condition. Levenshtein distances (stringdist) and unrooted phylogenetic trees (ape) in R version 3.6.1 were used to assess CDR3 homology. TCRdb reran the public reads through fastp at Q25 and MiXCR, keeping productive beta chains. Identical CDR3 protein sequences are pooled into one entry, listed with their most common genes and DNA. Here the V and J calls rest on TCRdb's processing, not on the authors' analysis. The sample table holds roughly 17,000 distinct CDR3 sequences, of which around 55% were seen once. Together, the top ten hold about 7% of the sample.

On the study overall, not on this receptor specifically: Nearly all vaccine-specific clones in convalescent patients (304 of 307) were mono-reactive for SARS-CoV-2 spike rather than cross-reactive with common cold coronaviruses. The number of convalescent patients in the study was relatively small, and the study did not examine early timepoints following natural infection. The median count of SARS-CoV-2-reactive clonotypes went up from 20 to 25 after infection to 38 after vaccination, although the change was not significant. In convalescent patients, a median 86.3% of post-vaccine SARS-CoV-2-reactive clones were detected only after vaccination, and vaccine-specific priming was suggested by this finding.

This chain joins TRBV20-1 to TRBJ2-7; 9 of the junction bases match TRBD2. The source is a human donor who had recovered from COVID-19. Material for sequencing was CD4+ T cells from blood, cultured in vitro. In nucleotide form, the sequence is TGCAGTGTCCCCCGGCTAGCGGGGAGCTACGAGCAGTACTTC. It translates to CSVPRLAGSYEQYF.